The T cell receptor beta chain under discussion was sequenced for a study of vaccination and CD4 T cells after COVID-19. The Oncomine TCR Beta short-read assay was what sequenced the DNA obtained from cultured CD4+ T cells. Each CDR3 protein gets one entry after TCRdb re-called the PCR reads with MiXCR. The table records under 25,000 distinct CDR3 sequences, approximately 40% of them present only once. Germline V gives CDR1 LNHDA, CDR2 SQIVND (reference sequence). With 6 bases removed from V and 0 bases from J, the gap between germline ends came to 11 bases. The CDR3 is 14 amino acids. This clonotype occurred a few times. What it binds is not known. Regarding treatment: roughly 10-day PBMC culture with coronavirus spike peptide pools or control peptides (ViraFEST assay). Antigen-specific T cell expansion with peptide pools preceded TCR sequencing in the ViraFEST approach.

This rearrangement joins TRBV19 to TRBJ1-2; D possibly corresponds to TRBD1 (5 bases). The receptor was isolated from a human donor who had recovered from COVID-19. This specimen consisted of CD4+ T cells from blood, cultured in vitro, obtained after SARS-CoV-2 vaccination. This CDR3 reads CASRAGTANYGYTF. Here the CDR3 DNA reads TGTGCCAGTAGAGCCGGGACCGCTAACTATGGCTACACCTTC.